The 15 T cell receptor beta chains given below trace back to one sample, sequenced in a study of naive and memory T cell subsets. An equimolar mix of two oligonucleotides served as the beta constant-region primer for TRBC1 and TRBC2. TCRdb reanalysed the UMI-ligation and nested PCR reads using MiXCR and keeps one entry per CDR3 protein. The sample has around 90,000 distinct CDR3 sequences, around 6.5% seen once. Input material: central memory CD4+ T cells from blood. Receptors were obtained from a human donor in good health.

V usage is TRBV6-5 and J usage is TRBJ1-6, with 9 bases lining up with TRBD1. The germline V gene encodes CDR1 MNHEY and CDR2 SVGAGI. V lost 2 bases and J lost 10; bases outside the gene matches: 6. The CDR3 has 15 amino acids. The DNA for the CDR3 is TGTGCCAGCAGTTACGCCACAGGGGGCAGGTCACCCCTCCACTTT. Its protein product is CASSYATGGRSPLHF.

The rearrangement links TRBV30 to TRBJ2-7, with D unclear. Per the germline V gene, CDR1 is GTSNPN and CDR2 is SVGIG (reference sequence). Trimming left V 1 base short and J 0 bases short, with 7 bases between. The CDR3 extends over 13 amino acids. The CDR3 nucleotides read TGTGCCTGGAGTGCCAGGAGCTCCTACGAGCAGTACTTC. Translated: CAWSARSSYEQYF.

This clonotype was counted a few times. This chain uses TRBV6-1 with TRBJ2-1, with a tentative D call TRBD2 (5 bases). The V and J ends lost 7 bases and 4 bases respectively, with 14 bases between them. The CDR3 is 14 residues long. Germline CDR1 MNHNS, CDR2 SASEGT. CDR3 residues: CASIRYEGYNEQFF. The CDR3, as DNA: TGTGCCAGCATCCGGTATGAGGGTTACAATGAGCAGTTCTTC.

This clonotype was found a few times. CDR3: CASSPGQGVPSGANVLTF. As DNA, the CDR3 is TGTGCCAGCAGCCCGGGACAGGGGGTTCCATCTGGGGCCAACGTCCTGACTTTC. V usage is TRBV7-8 and J usage is TRBJ2-6; 11 positions agree with TRBD1. The CDR3 extends over 18 amino acids. Germline values: CDR1 SGHVS, CDR2 FQNEAQ. V lost 5 bases and J lost 1; bases outside the gene matches: 7.

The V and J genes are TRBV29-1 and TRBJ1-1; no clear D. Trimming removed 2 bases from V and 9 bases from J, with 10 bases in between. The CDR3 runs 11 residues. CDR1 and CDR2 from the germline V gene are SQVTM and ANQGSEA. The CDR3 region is CSVEYSRQAFF. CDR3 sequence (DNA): TGCAGCGTTGAATATTCCAGGCAAGCTTTCTTT.

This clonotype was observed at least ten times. CDR3 bases: TGTGCCAGCAGCTCAGGGGTCTATGGCTACACCTTC. The encoded protein is CASSSGVYGYTF. J is TRBJ1-2 and V is TRBV11-3, with D possibly matching TRBD1 (6 bases). The CDR3 consists of 12 residues. Looked up from germline, CDR1 is SGHNT and CDR2 is YENEEA. V was shortened by 4 bases and J by 4 bases, with 7 bases between the two germline ends. Filled out from reference TRBV11-3 and TRBJ1-2, the complete variable domain reads EAGVVQSPRYKIIEKKQPVAFWCNPISGHNTLYWYLQNLGQGPELLIRYENEEAVDDSQLPKDRFSAERLKGVDSTLKIQPAELGDSAVYLCASSSGVYGYTFGSGTRLTVV.

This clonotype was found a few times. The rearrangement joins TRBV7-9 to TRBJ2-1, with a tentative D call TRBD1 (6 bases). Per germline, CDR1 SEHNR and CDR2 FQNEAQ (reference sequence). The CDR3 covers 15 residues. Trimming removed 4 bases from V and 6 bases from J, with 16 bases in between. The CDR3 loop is CASSSYRVRSNEQFF. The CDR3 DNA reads TGTGCCAGCAGCTCTTACAGGGTTCGGTCCAATGAGCAGTTCTTC.

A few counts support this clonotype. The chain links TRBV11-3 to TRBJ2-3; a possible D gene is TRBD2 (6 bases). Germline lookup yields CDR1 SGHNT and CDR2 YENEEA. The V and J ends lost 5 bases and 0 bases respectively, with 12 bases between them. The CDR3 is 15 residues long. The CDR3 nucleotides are TGTGCCAGCAGCCGTCCGGGGACTAGCACAGATACGCAGTATTTT. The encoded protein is CASSRPGTSTDTQYF.

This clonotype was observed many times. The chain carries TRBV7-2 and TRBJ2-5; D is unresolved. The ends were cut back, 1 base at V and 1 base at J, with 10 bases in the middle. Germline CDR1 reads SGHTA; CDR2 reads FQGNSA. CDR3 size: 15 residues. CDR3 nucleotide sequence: TGTGCCAGCAGCTTAGAAGGAAGGAGCCAAGAGACCCAGTACTTC. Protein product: CASSLEGRSQETQYF. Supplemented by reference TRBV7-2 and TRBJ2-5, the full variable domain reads GAGVSQSPSNKVTEKGKDVELRCDPISGHTALYWYRQSLGQGLEFLIYFQGNSAPDKSGLPSDRFSAERTGGSVSTLTIQRTQQEDSAVYLCASSLEGRSQETQYFGPGTRLLVL.

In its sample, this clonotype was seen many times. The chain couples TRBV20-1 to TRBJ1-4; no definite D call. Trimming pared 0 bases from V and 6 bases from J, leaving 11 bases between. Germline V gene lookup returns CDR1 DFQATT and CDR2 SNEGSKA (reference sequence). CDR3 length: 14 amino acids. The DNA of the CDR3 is TGCAGTGCTAGAGATGGAGTCCGTTATGAAAAACTGTTTTTT. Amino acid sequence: CSARDGVRYEKLFF.

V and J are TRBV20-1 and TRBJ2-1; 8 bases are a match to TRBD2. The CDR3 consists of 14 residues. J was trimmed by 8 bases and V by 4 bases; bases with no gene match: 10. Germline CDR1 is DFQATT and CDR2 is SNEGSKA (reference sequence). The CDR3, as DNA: TGCAGTGCTAAGAGCGGGAGCCACGTCGATGAGCAGTTCTTC. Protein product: CSAKSGSHVDEQFF.

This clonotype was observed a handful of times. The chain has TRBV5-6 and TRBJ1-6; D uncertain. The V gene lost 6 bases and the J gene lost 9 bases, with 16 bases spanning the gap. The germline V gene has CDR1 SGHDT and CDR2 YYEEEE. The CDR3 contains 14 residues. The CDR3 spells CASTHKGWASPLHF. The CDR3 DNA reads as TGTGCCAGCACCCACAAAGGGTGGGCTTCACCCCTCCACTTT.

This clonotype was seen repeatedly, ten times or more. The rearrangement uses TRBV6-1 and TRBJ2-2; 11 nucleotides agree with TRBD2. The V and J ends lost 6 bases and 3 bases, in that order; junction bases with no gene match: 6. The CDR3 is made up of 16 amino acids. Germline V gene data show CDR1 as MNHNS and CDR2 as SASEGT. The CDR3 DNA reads TGTGCCAGCAGCCGAGGGACTAGCGGTGACACCGGGGAGCTGTTTTTT. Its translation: CASSRGTSGDTGELFF.

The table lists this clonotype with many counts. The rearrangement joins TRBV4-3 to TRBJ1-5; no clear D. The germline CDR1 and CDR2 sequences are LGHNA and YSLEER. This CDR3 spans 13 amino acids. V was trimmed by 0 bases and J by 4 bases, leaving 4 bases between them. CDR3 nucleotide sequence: TGCGCCAGCAGCCAAGAGTGGAATCAGCCCCAGCATTTT. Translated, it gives CASSQEWNQPQHF.

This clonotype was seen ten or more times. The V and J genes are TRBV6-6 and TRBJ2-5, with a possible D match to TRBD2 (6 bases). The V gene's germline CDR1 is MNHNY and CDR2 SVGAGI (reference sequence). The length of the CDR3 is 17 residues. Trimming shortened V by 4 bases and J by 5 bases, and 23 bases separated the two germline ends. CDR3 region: CASSFPTQGLNLETQYF. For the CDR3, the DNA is TGTGCCAGCAGTTTCCCGACTCAGGGACTCAATTTGGAGACCCAGTACTTC.